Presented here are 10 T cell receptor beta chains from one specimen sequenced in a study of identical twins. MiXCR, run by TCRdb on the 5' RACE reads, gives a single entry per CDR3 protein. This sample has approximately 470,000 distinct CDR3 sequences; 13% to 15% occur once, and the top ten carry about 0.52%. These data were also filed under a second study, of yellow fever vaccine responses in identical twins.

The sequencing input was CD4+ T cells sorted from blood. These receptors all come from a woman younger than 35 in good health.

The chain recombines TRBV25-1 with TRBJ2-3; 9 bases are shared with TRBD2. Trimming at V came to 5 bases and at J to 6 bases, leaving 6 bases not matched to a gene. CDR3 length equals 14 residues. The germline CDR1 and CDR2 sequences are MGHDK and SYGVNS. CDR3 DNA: TGTGCCAGCAGTAGCGGGAGGTTAACGGATACGCAGTATTTT. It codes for CASSSGRLTDTQYF. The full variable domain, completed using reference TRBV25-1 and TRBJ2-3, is EADIYQTPRYLVIGTGKKITLECSQTMGHDKMYWYQQDPGMELHLIHYSYGVNSTEKGDLSSESTVSRIRTEHFPLTLESARPSHTSQYLCASSSGRLTDTQYFGPGTRLTVL.

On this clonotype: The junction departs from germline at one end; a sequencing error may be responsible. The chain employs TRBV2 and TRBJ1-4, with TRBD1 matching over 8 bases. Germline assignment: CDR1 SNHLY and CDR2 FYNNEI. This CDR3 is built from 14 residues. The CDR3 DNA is TGTGCCAGCAGGGAAGACAGGGGTTTTGAAAAACTGTTTTTT. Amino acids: CASREDRGFEKLFF.

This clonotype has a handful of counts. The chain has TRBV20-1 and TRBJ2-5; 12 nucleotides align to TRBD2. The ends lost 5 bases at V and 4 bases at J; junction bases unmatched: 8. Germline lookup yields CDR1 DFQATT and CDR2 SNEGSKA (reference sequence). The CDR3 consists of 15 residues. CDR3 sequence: CSAWPSGGVGETQYF. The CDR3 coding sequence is TGCAGTGCTTGGCCTAGCGGGGGGGTCGGAGAGACCCAGTACTTC.

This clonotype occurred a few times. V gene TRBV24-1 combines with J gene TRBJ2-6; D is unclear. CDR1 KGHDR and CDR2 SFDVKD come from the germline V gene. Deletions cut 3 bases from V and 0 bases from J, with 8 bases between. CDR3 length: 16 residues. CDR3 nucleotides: TGTGCCACCAGTGATCGACTGAACTCTGGGGCCAACGTCCTGACTTTC. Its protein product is CATSDRLNSGANVLTF.

The CDR3 reads CASSDTRVPVGYEQYF. CDR3 nucleotide sequence: TGTGCCAGCAGTGACACCCGGGTCCCGGTTGGCTACGAGCAGTACTTC. The rearrangement joins TRBV6-4 to TRBJ2-7; no definite D call. This CDR3 contains 16 residues. The V end lost 2 bases, the J end lost 3 bases, and 17 bases lay between the germline ends. In germline, CDR1 is MRHNA, CDR2 SNTAGT.

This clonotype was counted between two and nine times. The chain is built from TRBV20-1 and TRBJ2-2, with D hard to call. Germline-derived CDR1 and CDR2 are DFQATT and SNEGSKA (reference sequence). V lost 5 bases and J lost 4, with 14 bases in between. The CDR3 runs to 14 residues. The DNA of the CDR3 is TGCAGTGCTCCCCGGGCAGGTGGCACCGGGGAGCTGTTTTTT. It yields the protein CSAPRAGGTGELFF.

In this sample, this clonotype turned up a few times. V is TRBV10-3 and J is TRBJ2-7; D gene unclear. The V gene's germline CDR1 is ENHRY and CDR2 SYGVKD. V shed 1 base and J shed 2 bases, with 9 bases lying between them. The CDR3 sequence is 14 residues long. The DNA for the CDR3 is TGTGCCATCAGTGAGTTCGGAACCCCCTACGAGCAGTACTTC. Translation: CAISEFGTPYEQYF.

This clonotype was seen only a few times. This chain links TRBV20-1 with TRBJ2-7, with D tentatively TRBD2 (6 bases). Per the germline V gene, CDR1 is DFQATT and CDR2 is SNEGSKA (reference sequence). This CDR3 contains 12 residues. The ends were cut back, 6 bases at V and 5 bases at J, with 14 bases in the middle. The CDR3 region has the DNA TGCAGTGCCGGGCGGCTAGCGAACGAGCAGTACTTC. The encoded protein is CSAGRLANEQYF.

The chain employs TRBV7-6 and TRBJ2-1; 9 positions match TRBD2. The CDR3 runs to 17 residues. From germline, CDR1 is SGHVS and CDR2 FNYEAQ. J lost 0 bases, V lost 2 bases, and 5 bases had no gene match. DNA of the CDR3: TGTGCCAGCAGCTTAACAAGACTAGCGGTCTCCTACAATGAGCAGTTCTTC. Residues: CASSLTRLAVSYNEQFF.

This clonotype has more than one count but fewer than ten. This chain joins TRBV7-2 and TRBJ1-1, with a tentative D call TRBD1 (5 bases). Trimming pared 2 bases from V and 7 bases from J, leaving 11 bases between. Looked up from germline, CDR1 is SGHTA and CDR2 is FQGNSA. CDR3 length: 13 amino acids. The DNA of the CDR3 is TGTGCCAGCAGCTTACGGGGGGGGAGTGAAGCTTTCTTT. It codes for CASSLRGGSEAFF.